A selection of T cell receptor beta chains follows, all from one sample in a study of T cell responses to AZD1222 COVID-19 vaccine. The table came from immunoSEQ multiplex PCR; TCRdb's copy has only in-frame clones and leaves some out. The sample shows over 70,000 clones, 85% of them seen only once. Source: peripheral blood, taken on day 0 of AZD1222 vaccination. The receptors were sampled from an adult in good health. The CDR3 runs from the conserved cysteine through the conserved F or W.

j_call | v_call | cdr3_aa
TRBJ1-2 | TRBV5-1 | CASSEGSSEGYTF
TRBJ1-2 | TRBV10-1 | CASRGDRGNYGYTF
TRBJ1-6 | TRBV18 | CASSDSQGDNSPLHF
TRBJ1-3 | TRBV6-6 | CATGRNTIYF
TRBJ1-1 | TRBV25-1 | CASTDRGNLNTEAFF
TRBJ1-2 | TRBV3-1/TRBV3-2 | CASSQGQGGNYGYTF
TRBJ1-5 | TRBV29-1 | CSVKTGNNQPQHF
TRBJ2-5 | TRBV18 | CASSPLRVGETQYF
TRBJ2-7 | TRBV6-5 | CASRAGGREQYF
TRBJ2-1 | TRBV7-2 | CASSGKRERINEQFF
TRBJ1-1 | TRBV7-9 | CASSSQGGGTEAFF
TRBJ2-7 | TRBV28 | CASSLLVGPVHEQYF
TRBJ1-2 | TRBV19 | CASTTPGGSYGYTF
TRBJ1-5 | TRBV18 | CASSPRQGANQPQHF
TRBJ2-1 | TRBV11-2 | CASSSQLGVTNEQFF
TRBJ2-3 | TRBV3-1/TRBV3-2 | CASSPSRETTDTQYF
TRBJ2-7 | TRBV7-9 | CASSLGSRQGSYEQYF
TRBJ1-6 | TRBV13 | CASSLGTGANSPLHF
TRBJ1-2 | TRBV7-9 | CASGYWDNYYGYTF
TRBJ1-2 | TRBV5-6 | CASSLATGAFNGYTF
TRBJ2-6 | TRBV5-4 | CASSLDPQGANVLTF
TRBJ1-1 | TRBV9 | CASSPQTVEAFF
TRBJ2-7 | TRBV5-6 | CASRDRARPYEQYF
TRBJ1-6 | TRBV27 | CASRTGEFDRALPLHF
TRBJ2-5 | TRBV18 | CASFRGEETQYF
TRBJ2-3 | TRBV3-1/TRBV3-2 | CASSQASGLNTQYF
TRBJ1-1 | TRBV5-1 | CASSGDRSNTEAFF
TRBJ2-1 | TRBV20-1 | CSASPSSYNEQFF
TRBJ2-2 | TRBV7-9 | CASSLSQDTNTGELFF
TRBJ2-3 | TRBV10-3 | CAISESPGPGSTDTQYF
TRBJ1-1 | TRBV5-1 | CASSLGGPNTEAFF
TRBJ1-1 | TRBV5-4 | CASSLFLGAEAFF
TRBJ2-1 | TRBV5-4 | CASSFRTGANNEQFF
TRBJ2-5 | TRBV11-2 | CASSLGQDETQYF
TRBJ1-3 | TRBV15 | CATRSGTETGNTIYF
TRBJ1-2 | TRBV2 | CASNKEYYGYTF
TRBJ1-2 | TRBV13 | CASSYSGGDGYTF
TRBJ2-1 | TRBV5-4 | CASSTRDSSYNEQFF
TRBJ2-3 | TRBV12-3/TRBV12-4 | CASSPGTWDTQYF
TRBJ1-5 | TRBV30 | CAWTTTFNQPQHF
TRBJ2-1 | TRBV5-4 | CAGTSLGEQFF
TRBJ1-1 | TRBV5-1 | CASMVGWGNTEAFF
TRBJ1-1 | TRBV12-3/TRBV12-4 | CASSLRANTEAFF